The 30 T cell receptor beta chains below were found in one sample sequenced in a study of PD-L1 blockade in urothelial cancer. The sample's time point: pretreatment peripheral blood. Measured with immunoSEQ multiplex PCR; TCRdb has only the in-frame clones, and not every one. The repertoire holds roughly 55,000 clones, with around 84% as singletons. The sequences come from PBMCs, collected around atezolizumab (anti-PD-L1) treatment. These receptors were taken from a man aged 60 to 69 with urothelial cancer.

J is TRBJ2-7 and V is TRBV10-3; 7 nucleotides align to TRBD2. The V gene's germline CDR1 is ENHRY and CDR2 SYGVKD. The CDR3 has 14 amino acids. V gave up 0 bases and J gave up 4 bases; unmatched junction bases: 3. The CDR3 coding sequence is TGTGCCATCAGTGAGTCTACGGGAGGTTACGAGCAGTACTTC. This sequence encodes CAISESTGGYEQYF.

The V call is TRBV5-1, the J call TRBJ2-5, with TRBD2 matching over 8 bases. After removal of 5 bases from V and 2 bases from J, the junction contained 8 bases not matched to a gene. This CDR3 region has 15 residues. Germline assignment: CDR1 SGHRS and CDR2 YFSETQ. CDR3 loop: CASRLRGTRQETQYF. The CDR3 DNA reads as TGCGCCAGCAGACTAAGGGGGACTAGACAAGAGACCCAGTACTTC.

The genes are TRBV6-6 and TRBJ1-4; perhaps TRBD1 as D (6 bases). This CDR3 spans 12 amino acids. V gave up 5 bases and J gave up 8 bases, with 9 bases separating them. Germline loops: CDR1 MNHNY, CDR2 SVGAGI (reference sequence). In DNA, the CDR3 is TGTGCCAGCAGTCCCGGGACAGAAAAACTGTTTTTT. It translates to CASSPGTEKLFF.

The chain carries TRBV2 and TRBJ2-1, with a tentative D call TRBD2 (5 bases). Trimming removed 3 bases at V and 4 bases at J, with 7 bases between. This CDR3 comprises 13 residues. Per germline, CDR1 SNHLY and CDR2 FYNNEI. CDR3 residues: CASSEREYNEQFF. The CDR3 DNA is TGTGCCAGCAGTGAGAGGGAGTACAATGAGCAGTTCTTC.

The CDR3 reads CASSSRQGGNEQFF. The DNA for the CDR3 is TGTGCCAGCAGCTCCAGACAGGGTGGGAATGAGCAGTTCTTC. The chain joins TRBV11-2 to TRBJ2-1, with 7 bases aligning to TRBD1. This CDR3 contains 14 residues. The germline CDR1 and CDR2 sequences are SGHAT and FQNNGV. The V and J ends lost 4 bases and 7 bases, in that order; junction bases with no gene match: 7.

This sequence joins TRBV6-5 and TRBJ2-1, with 8 bases matching TRBD2. Trimming at V came to 10 bases and at J to 4 bases, leaving 9 bases not matched to a gene. Germline CDR1 reads MNHEY; CDR2 reads SVGAGI. The CDR3 contains 14 residues. The CDR3, as DNA: TGTGCCATAGGGAGCGGGGGAAAGTACAATGAGCAGTTCTTC. Its protein product is CAIGSGGKYNEQFF.

This chain links TRBV9 with TRBJ2-7; the D gene is possibly TRBD2 (6 bases). V was cut by 4 bases and J by 5 bases, with 19 bases left in between. Germline V gene data show CDR1 as SGDLS and CDR2 as YYNGEE. The CDR3 runs to 15 residues. CDR3 region: CASSPLGGPTHEQYF. As DNA, the CDR3 is TGTGCCAGCAGCCCCCTCGGGGGACCCACCCACGAGCAGTACTTC.

This clone has only a few counts. The junction shows a germline mismatch at one end, possibly a read error. CDR3 bases: TGTGCCAGCAGTGAACAGGGTTCTGGTCTCTTT. Amino acid sequence: CASSEQGSGLF. The rearrangement links TRBV6-1 to TRBJ1-1; weak D call: TRBD1 (5 bases). Germline CDR1 and CDR2: MNHNS and SASEGT. CDR3 size: 11 residues.

In regard to this clone: The identical CDR3 is also encoded by other nucleotide sequences in the sample. The V gene is TRBV18, the J gene TRBJ2-2; D gene uncertain. The V end lost 3 bases, the J end lost 1 base, and 6 bases lay between the germline ends. CDR3 length: 14 residues. The V gene's germline CDR1 is KGHSH and CDR2 LQKENI. The DNA of the CDR3 is TGTGCCAGCTCACCCCGACAGAACACCGGGGAGCTGTTTTTT. Its translation: CASSPRQNTGELFF.

The J gene is TRBJ2-7, the V gene TRBV5-1, with 7 bases aligning to TRBD1. The CDR3 is 15 residues long. V lost 0 bases to trimming and J lost 2 bases; unmatched junction nucleotides: 5. In germline, CDR1 is SGHRS, CDR2 YFSETQ. The CDR3 DNA reads as TGCGCCAGCAGCTTGGGGACAGGAAAGACCTACGAGCAGTACTTC. Translated, it gives CASSLGTGKTYEQYF.

The chain recombines TRBV30 with TRBJ1-5, with a possible D match to TRBD1 (5 bases). The CDR3 contains 14 residues. Germline CDR1 GTSNPN, CDR2 SVGIG (reference sequence). Trimming removed 4 bases from V and 0 bases from J, with 10 bases in between. CDR3 in DNA: TGTGCCTGGACCCCAGGGAATAGCAATCAGCCCCAGCATTTT. It specifies CAWTPGNSNQPQHF.

The chain joins TRBV18 to TRBJ2-5; D remains ambiguous. V was trimmed by 6 bases and J by 1 base, leaving 9 bases between them. The CDR3 runs 13 residues. Germline CDR1 and CDR2: KGHSH and LQKENI. CDR3 DNA: TGTGCCAGCTCCCCCGCGCTCCAAGAGACCCAGTACTTC. This encodes CASSPALQETQYF.

CDR3 in DNA: TGTGCCAGCAGTGTAGACCCCGGGAACTATGGCTACACCTTC. Translated, it gives CASSVDPGNYGYTF. The chain uses TRBV6-4 and TRBJ1-2; D remains unclear. The V end lost 4 bases, the J end lost 2 bases, and 11 bases lay between the germline ends. CDR3 size: 14 residues. Germline V CDR1 and CDR2: MRHNA, SNTAGT.

The chain carries TRBV25-1 and TRBJ2-7, with no clear D. The germline V and J ends were trimmed by 1 base and 1 base, with 11 bases remaining between them. CDR3 length: 15 amino acids. Germline CDR1 MGHDK, CDR2 SYGVNS. CDR3: CASSESVSLSYEQYF. CDR3 sequence (DNA): TGTGCCAGCAGTGAATCGGTGTCTCTATCCTACGAGCAGTACTTC.

This clone was recorded only once. The CDR3 loop is CASSPGGGPTDTQYF. In DNA, the CDR3 is TGTGCCAGCAGCCCCGGAGGGGGCCCGACAGATACGCAGTATTTT. This chain connects TRBV11-3 to TRBJ2-3; maybe TRBD1 (7 bases). The CDR3 is 15 amino acids. CDR1 SGHNT and CDR2 YENEEA come from the germline V gene. The V end was cut by 5 bases, the J end by 3 bases, with 15 bases between.

The V gene is TRBV29-1, the J gene TRBJ2-1, with 12 bases fitting TRBD2. This CDR3 is 17 amino acids long. Germline values: CDR1 SQVTM, CDR2 ANQGSEA. V trimming: 1 base; J trimming: 3 bases; junction bases outside the gene matches: 7. CDR3: CSVEGLAGGPIYNEQFF. In DNA form, the CDR3 reads TGCAGCGTTGAAGGCCTAGCGGGGGGGCCAATCTACAATGAGCAGTTCTTC.

The rearrangement joins TRBV5-6 to TRBJ1-2; D is ambiguous. The germline gives CDR1 SGHDT, CDR2 YYEEEE. Trimming took 7 bases from V and 4 from J, leaving 14 bases between them. The CDR3 spans 13 residues. CDR3 nucleotides: TGTGCCAGCGGACGGGAAGTGATCTATGGCTACACCTTC. Its protein product is CASGREVIYGYTF.

J is TRBJ2-1 and V is TRBV12-5; possibly TRBD2 for D (5 bases). This CDR3 region has 13 residues. CDR1 is LGHNT and CDR2 is FRNRAP in the germline V gene. V shed 1 base and J shed 9 bases, with 10 bases lying between them. CDR3 DNA: TGTGCTAGTGGTTTGGCCCTGAGCGGTGAGCAGTTCTTC. This translates into CASGLALSGEQFF. Full variable domain (outside the CDR3, taken from reference TRBV12-5 and TRBJ2-1): DARVTQTPRHKVTEMGQEVTMRCQPILGHNTVFWYRQTMMQGLELLAYFRNRAPLDDSGMPKDRFSAEMPDATLATLKIQPSEPRDSAVYFCASGLALSGEQFFGPGTRLTVL.

This CDR3 is CASSLGRRRGTGVNTEAFF. CDR3 bases: TGCGCCAGCAGCTTGGGTCGCCGCAGGGGGACGGGCGTGAACACTGAAGCTTTCTTT. The V gene is TRBV5-1, the J gene TRBJ1-1; 7 bases agree with TRBD1. Germline CDR1 and CDR2: SGHRS and YFSETQ. The J segment lost 0 bases and the V segment lost 0 bases, leaving 14 bases of the junction unmatched. This CDR3 spans 19 amino acids.

The chain employs TRBV5-1 and TRBJ2-7; 8 positions match TRBD2. CDR3 size: 15 residues. V lost 4 bases, J lost 0 bases, and 6 bases stayed unmatched. Germline loops: CDR1 SGHRS, CDR2 YFSETQ. CDR3 residues: CASSRSGGSSYEQYF. Here the CDR3 DNA reads TGCGCCAGCAGCCGGAGCGGGGGAAGCTCCTACGAGCAGTACTTC.

This clone showed up just a few times. The chain joins TRBV4-1 to TRBJ1-2; no definite D call. The CDR3 sequence is 13 residues long. Germline V gene data show CDR1 as MGHRA and CDR2 as YSYEKL. Between the trimmed V and J ends, which lost 0 bases and 5 bases, there was a span of 7 bases. CDR3 protein: CASSQDPRYGYTF. In nucleotides, the CDR3 is TGCGCCAGCAGCCAAGACCCCCGGTATGGCTACACCTTC.

The V gene is TRBV7-9, the J gene TRBJ1-1; TRBD1 matches 9 bases. The CDR3 runs to 15 residues. The ends lost 5 bases at V and 0 bases at J; junction bases unmatched: 4. Germline V gene data show CDR1 as SEHNR and CDR2 as FQNEAQ (reference sequence). The CDR3 region is CASSGGQGMNTEAFF. The CDR3 nucleotides are TGTGCCAGCAGCGGGGGACAGGGCATGAACACTGAAGCTTTCTTT.

V usage is TRBV10-3 and J usage is TRBJ2-3; tentative D call: TRBD2 (5 bases). CDR1 is ENHRY and CDR2 is SYGVKD in the germline V gene. Trimming shortened V by 4 bases and J by 0 bases, and 8 bases separated the two germline ends. This CDR3 is 14 amino acids long. CDR3 DNA: TGTGCCATCAGTGCCTGGAGGAGCACAGATACGCAGTATTTT. Its protein product is CAISAWRSTDTQYF.

The V call is TRBV11-2, the J call TRBJ1-3, with D hard to call. Germline CDR1 reads SGHAT; CDR2 reads FQNNGV. V shed 1 base and J shed 4 bases, with 14 bases lying between them. This CDR3 has 16 residues. The CDR3 loop is CASSLGSGGWGNTIYF. CDR3 coding DNA: TGTGCCAGCAGCTTAGGGTCTGGCGGTTGGGGAAACACCATATATTTT.

This chain uses TRBV5-4 with TRBJ2-5, with unresolved D. Germline V gene sequence: CDR1 SGHNT, CDR2 YYREEE (reference sequence). The germline V and J ends were trimmed by 4 bases and 3 bases, with 10 bases remaining between them. The length of the CDR3 is 13 residues. CDR3 nucleotide sequence: TGTGCCAGCAGCCCCTTGCTAGAAGAGACCCAGTACTTC. This codes for CASSPLLEETQYF.

V is TRBV5-1 and J is TRBJ2-3; no clear D gene. The CDR3 covers 12 residues. Germline V lookup: CDR1 SGHRS, CDR2 YFSETQ. The V gene lost 5 bases and the J gene lost 5 bases, with 9 bases spanning the gap. CDR3 loop: CASSGPGDTQYF. The CDR3 DNA sequence: TGCGCCAGCAGTGGGCCCGGAGATACGCAGTATTTT.

This chain joins TRBV6-4 and TRBJ1-2; TRBD1 is a possible D gene (5 bases). Germline-derived CDR1 and CDR2 are MRHNA and SNTAGT. Trimming left V 2 bases short and J 8 bases short, with 12 bases between. This CDR3 contains 13 residues. Here the CDR3 reads CASSDVQGEGYTF. CDR3 bases: TGTGCCAGCAGTGACGTGCAGGGTGAGGGCTACACCTTC.

The V call is TRBV11-2, the J call TRBJ1-2, with 7 bases identical to TRBD1. V lost 5 bases, J lost 4 bases, and 4 bases stayed unmatched. Germline lookup yields CDR1 SGHAT and CDR2 FQNNGV. The CDR3 covers 13 residues. The CDR3 DNA reads TGTGCCAGCAGCCCGGGACAGATCTATGGCTACACCTTC. This codes for CASSPGQIYGYTF.

The chain has TRBV2 and TRBJ2-5; D possibly corresponds to TRBD2 (7 bases). There are 16 residues in the CDR3. Germline values: CDR1 SNHLY, CDR2 FYNNEI. Trimming shortened V by 6 bases and J by 5 bases, and 22 bases separated the two germline ends. Written as DNA, the CDR3 is TGTGCCAGCAGCGAACATCCTTCCGGGGGGCAGGAGACCCAGTACTTC. This encodes CASSEHPSGGQETQYF.

V and J are TRBV2 and TRBJ2-2; D remains unclear. Germline lookup yields CDR1 SNHLY and CDR2 FYNNEI. The CDR3 contains 12 residues. V shed 10 bases and J shed 7 bases, with 13 bases lying between them. This CDR3 reads CATRRVDGELFF. CDR3 DNA: TGTGCCACCCGACGGGTGGACGGGGAGCTGTTTTTT.